Listed here are 21 T cell receptor beta chains from one sample, sequenced in a study of lung T cells in sarcoidosis with Löfgren's syndrome. One entry per CDR3 protein results from TCRdb running MiXCR on the reads. The data show fewer than 80,000 distinct CDR3 sequences, approximately 21% seen once. Sequencing used CD4+ T cells from PBMCs. The receptors here all came from a human donor with sarcoidosis (Löfgren's syndrome or another form), or a control subject (not recorded which).

This clonotype showed up many times. This chain uses TRBV28 with TRBJ1-2, with 8 bases identical to TRBD1. Germline V CDR1 and CDR2: MDHEN, SYDVKM. The J segment lost 4 bases and the V segment lost 4 bases, leaving 14 bases of the junction unmatched. There are 17 residues in the CDR3. The CDR3 loop reads CASSSPTLGQGSYGYTF. The CDR3 DNA reads TGTGCCAGCAGTTCCCCCACTCTAGGACAGGGTTCCTATGGCTACACCTTC.

This clonotype was counted ten times or more. The rearrangement links TRBV6-1 to TRBJ2-7, with TRBD1 matching over 11 bases. The CDR3 is 13 residues long. The germline V gene encodes CDR1 MNHNS and CDR2 SASEGT. Germline trimming cut 6 bases from V and 6 bases from J; bases unmatched to any gene: 4. This CDR3 reads CASRRGTGGEQYV. In DNA, the CDR3 is TGTGCCAGCAGGCGGGGGACAGGGGGCGAGCAGTACGTC.

This clonotype was observed many times. This chain joins TRBV7-2 and TRBJ2-3, with TRBD2 as a possible D gene (6 bases). Trimming removed 4 bases at V and 4 bases at J, with 12 bases between. The CDR3 runs to 14 residues. The germline V gene has CDR1 SGHTA and CDR2 FQGNSA. This CDR3 reads CTSSYVLAADTQYF. The CDR3 DNA follows: TGTACCAGCAGCTACGTACTAGCTGCAGATACGCAGTATTTT.

This clonotype has just one count. Since a much larger clone is just one base distant, this may be a read error. The gene calls are TRBV20-1 and TRBJ2-7, with 7 bases identical to TRBD2. Germline V gene lookup returns CDR1 DFQATT and CDR2 SNEGSKA (reference sequence). CDR3 size: 18 residues. CDR3 in DNA: TGCGGTGCTAGAGCGCCAACCGACCGACTAGCCGACCTCTACGAGCAGTACTTC. Protein: CGARAPTDRLADLYEQYF.

In this sample, this clonotype turned up many times. V gene TRBV29-1 combines with J gene TRBJ2-3; D is unresolved. The length of the CDR3 is 14 residues. Germline V gives CDR1 SQVTM, CDR2 ANQGSEA. V lost 6 bases, J lost 2 bases, and 15 bases lay in between. The CDR3 sequence: CSVAPSRYTDTQYF. The CDR3 bases are TGCAGCGTGGCACCTTCGCGGTACACAGATACGCAGTATTTT.

This clonotype has at least ten counts. The gene calls are TRBV7-2 and TRBJ1-2; D is unresolved. Trimming removed 1 base from V and 0 bases from J, with 12 bases in between. This CDR3 spans 16 amino acids. Germline-derived CDR1 and CDR2 are SGHTA and FQGNSA. DNA of the CDR3: TGTGCCAGCAGCTTAGGTCCGGCGGAAGCTAACTATGGCTACACCTTC. Protein: CASSLGPAEANYGYTF. Full variable domain (missing parts from reference TRBV7-2 and TRBJ1-2): GAGVSQSPSNKVTEKGKDVELRCDPISGHTALYWYRQSLGQGLEFLIYFQGNSAPDKSGLPSDRFSAERTGGSVSTLTIQRTQQEDSAVYLCASSLGPAEANYGYTFGSGTRLTVV.

This clonotype has just a few counts. The chain employs TRBV19 and TRBJ1-5, with D unresolved. The CDR3 sequence is 13 residues long. V was cut by 1 base and J by 3 bases, with 4 bases left in between. Germline V gives CDR1 LNHDA, CDR2 SQIVND (reference sequence). CDR3 sequence reads: CASSIAPNQPQHF. The CDR3 coding sequence is TGTGCCAGTAGTATAGCCCCCAATCAGCCCCAGCATTTT.

This rearrangement joins TRBV19 to TRBJ1-1; TRBD1 matches at 8 bases. V was pared by 7 bases and J by 0 bases, with 7 bases of the junction left unmatched. This CDR3 region has 15 residues. Germline V CDR1 and CDR2: LNHDA, SQIVND (reference sequence). DNA of the CDR3: TGTGCCAGTATCGGGACAGGAACCATGAACACTGAAGCTTTCTTT. This translates into CASIGTGTMNTEAFF.

This clonotype was counted only a few times. This chain links TRBV30 with TRBJ2-7, with D uncertain. Trimming removed 1 base from V and 1 base from J, with 5 bases in between. This CDR3 comprises 12 residues. The germline CDR1 and CDR2 sequences are GTSNPN and SVGIG (reference sequence). CDR3 amino acids: CAWSGPSYEQYF. Here the CDR3 DNA reads TGTGCCTGGAGTGGACCATCCTACGAGCAGTACTTC.

This clonotype was counted ten times or more. CDR3 sequence (DNA): TGTGCCAGCAGTGCCTGGACTAGCGGGGGCGCAGATACGCAGTATTTT. Protein: CASSAWTSGGADTQYF. This rearrangement joins TRBV2 to TRBJ2-3, with 13 nucleotides matching TRBD2. Germline V gene sequence: CDR1 SNHLY, CDR2 FYNNEI. The CDR3 sequence is 16 residues long. V shed 4 bases, J shed 4 bases, and the junction held 5 bases outside the gene matches.

This clonotype was detected only a few times. This chain uses TRBV29-1 with TRBJ2-3, with D perhaps matching TRBD2 (5 bases). The length of the CDR3 is 14 residues. Germline values: CDR1 SQVTM, CDR2 ANQGSEA. Trimming pared 4 bases from V and 2 bases from J, leaving 13 bases between. The CDR3 loop is CSVVPGIHTDTQYF. The CDR3 coding sequence is TGCAGCGTTGTTCCGGGGATCCACACAGATACGCAGTATTTT.

Of note for this clonotype: This may be a read error, as it is one base from a much larger clone. The chain employs TRBV4-2 and TRBJ2-5, with D hard to call. Germline assignment: CDR1 LGHNA and CDR2 YNFKEQ. With 4 bases removed from V and 5 bases from J, the gap between germline ends came to 14 bases. The length of the CDR3 is 14 residues. CDR3 in DNA: TGTGCCAGCAGCCGAGATGATGGCCGGGAGACCCAGTACTTC. Protein product: CASSRDDGRETQYF.

This clonotype was seen a handful of times. This chain connects TRBV29-1 to TRBJ2-1; 9 bases line up with TRBD2. V lost 5 bases to trimming and J lost 6 bases; unmatched junction nucleotides: 11. From germline, CDR1 is SQVTM and CDR2 ANQGSEA. The CDR3 totals 15 residues. CDR3 in amino acids: CSVRRLAEGRNEQFF. CDR3 sequence (DNA): TGCAGCGTTCGGAGACTAGCGGAAGGGCGCAATGAGCAGTTCTTC.

This chain links TRBV5-4 with TRBJ2-7; TRBD2 matches at 12 bases. V was pared by 5 bases and J by 5 bases, with 5 bases of the junction left unmatched. Germline V lookup: CDR1 SGHNT, CDR2 YYREEE (reference sequence). The length of the CDR3 is 14 residues. The CDR3: CASRRGLAGHEQYF. CDR3 sequence (DNA): TGTGCCAGCAGACGCGGACTAGCGGGACACGAGCAGTACTTC. Combining the CDR3 with reference TRBV5-4 and TRBJ2-7 gives the whole variable domain ETGVTQSPTHLIKTRGQQVTLRCSSQSGHNTVSWYQQALGQGPQFIFQYYREEENGRGNFPPRFSGLQFPNYSSELNVNALELDDSALYLCASRRGLAGHEQYFGPGTRLTVT.

This clonotype was seen only a few times. The V and J genes are TRBV12-3 or TRBV12-4 and TRBJ1-5; 7 nucleotides agree with TRBD1. Trimming removed 5 bases from V and 4 bases from J; junction bases left unmatched: 5. This CDR3 has 14 amino acids. The CDR3 protein is CASSLGTVNQPQHF. The CDR3 DNA is TGTGCCAGCAGTCTAGGGACAGTTAATCAGCCCCAGCATTTT.

The chain recombines TRBV7-2 with TRBJ2-3, with 8 bases lining up with TRBD1. The CDR3 is made up of 16 amino acids. V lost 5 bases and J lost 1; bases outside the gene matches: 8. The V gene's germline CDR1 is SGHTA and CDR2 FQGNSA. CDR3 bases: TGTGCCAGCAGCAAACGACAGGGGTCCGGCACAGATACGCAGTATTTT. This codes for CASSKRQGSGTDTQYF.

This clonotype was recorded at least ten times. The rearrangement uses TRBV12-3 or TRBV12-4 and TRBJ2-2; D might be TRBD1 or TRBD2, each matching 6 bases. The CDR3 sequence is 13 residues long. The V end was cut by 7 bases, the J end by 4 bases, with 10 bases between. DNA for the CDR3: TGTGCCAGCATAGGGGGGCTCACCGGGGAGCTGTTTTTT. Encoded protein: CASIGGLTGELFF.

This clonotype was counted many times. J is TRBJ2-3 and V is TRBV25-1; a possible D gene is TRBD2 (5 bases). The CDR3 spans 15 residues. Deletions cut 4 bases from V and 1 base from J, with 12 bases between. Per the germline V gene, CDR1 is MGHDK and CDR2 is SYGVNS. The CDR3: CASSAPGSRTDTQYF. DNA of the CDR3: TGTGCCAGCAGTGCACCGGGATCACGCACAGATACGCAGTATTTT.

This chain links TRBV11-2 with TRBJ1-1; D unclear. V was clipped by 5 bases and J by 4 bases, with 8 bases between them. From germline, CDR1 is SGHAT and CDR2 FQNNGV. This CDR3 region has 12 residues. The CDR3 sequence is CASSPRGTEAFF. CDR3 in DNA: TGTGCCAGCAGCCCTCGAGGCACTGAAGCTTTCTTT.

The rearrangement joins TRBV19 to TRBJ2-1; 8 bases match TRBD2. The CDR3 contains 12 residues. Germline CDR1 is LNHDA and CDR2 is SQIVND (reference sequence). The J segment lost 8 bases and the V segment lost 9 bases, leaving 6 bases of the junction unmatched. The DNA of the CDR3 is TGTGCCAGCGGCAGGCGGGAGGATGAGCAGTTCTTC. Protein sequence: CASGRREDEQFF.

V gene TRBV27 combines with J gene TRBJ2-4; TRBD1 matches 7 bases. The CDR3 totals 16 residues. With V trimmed by 9 bases and J by 0 bases, 11 bases remained unmatched. Per the germline V gene, CDR1 is MNHEY and CDR2 is SMNVEV (reference sequence). The CDR3 loop reads CASFYTGAIAKNIQYF. The CDR3 nucleotides are TGTGCCAGTTTTTATACAGGGGCGATAGCCAAAAACATTCAGTACTTC.